Following are 30 T cell receptor beta chains from one sample sequenced in a study of cytotoxic CD8 clonotypes in ibrutinib-treated CLL. Libraries were prepared by immunoSEQ multiplex PCR; TCRdb keeps only in-frame clonotypes and omits some of them. The sample has 110,000 to 150,000 clones, about 80% seen once; the top ten hold around 5%. The source was PBMCs, collected after 24 months of ibrutinib treatment. These receptors all stem from a human donor with chronic lymphocytic leukemia.

The chain uses TRBV11-1 and TRBJ2-7; TRBD2 might be the D (6 bases). Germline lookup yields CDR1 SGHAT and CDR2 FQDESV (reference sequence). The ends were cut back, 5 bases at V and 2 bases at J, with 16 bases in the middle. There are 15 residues in the CDR3. CDR3: CASSRTGLETYEQYF. As DNA, the CDR3 is TGTGCCAGCAGCCGGACGGGACTCGAAACCTACGAGCAGTACTTC.

This clone was seen just once. This chain joins TRBV9 and TRBJ2-1, with D possibly TRBD2 on 6 matching bases. The V and J ends lost 0 bases and 5 bases respectively, with 12 bases between them. Germline CDR1 is SGDLS and CDR2 is YYNGEE. There are 15 residues in the CDR3. The CDR3 region is CASSVGASAHNEQFF. The CDR3 DNA reads as TGTGCCAGCAGCGTAGGCGCTAGCGCACACAATGAGCAGTTCTTC.

This clone showed up just once. V gene TRBV7-8 combines with J gene TRBJ1-4; possible D gene TRBD1, 5 bases. V lost 4 bases and J lost 0, with 12 bases in between. CDR3 length equals 16 residues. Per the germline V gene, CDR1 is SGHVS and CDR2 is FQNEAQ. CDR3 residues: CASSSEGSATNEKLFF. In DNA form, the CDR3 reads TGTGCCAGCAGCTCCGAGGGGAGCGCAACTAATGAAAAACTGTTTTTT.

This chain joins TRBV6-5 and TRBJ2-5, with a possible D match to TRBD1 (7 bases). Trimming stripped 0 bases from V and 4 bases from J, with 12 bases between. Germline V gives CDR1 MNHEY, CDR2 SVGAGI. The CDR3 contains 15 residues. The CDR3 loop is CASSYSWQGGETQYF. Written as DNA, the CDR3 is TGTGCCAGCAGTTACTCGTGGCAGGGGGGAGAGACCCAGTACTTC.

The CDR3 region is CASGGLSGDTEAFF. CDR3 DNA: TGTGCCAGTGGGGGCCTCTCAGGGGACACTGAAGCTTTCTTT. The rearrangement joins TRBV19 to TRBJ1-1, with D possibly matching TRBD1 (6 bases). The CDR3 sequence is 14 residues long. V was cut by 8 bases and J by 3 bases, with 16 bases left in between. Germline loops: CDR1 LNHDA, CDR2 SQIVND (reference sequence).

This clone came up once. The rearrangement uses TRBV13 and TRBJ2-5; D gene unclear. Germline V gene sequence: CDR1 PRHDT, CDR2 FYEKMQ (reference sequence). Trimming shortened V by 5 bases and J by 2 bases, and 27 bases separated the two germline ends. The CDR3 totals 19 residues. CDR3 coding DNA: TGTGCCAGCAGCGCAGTCACCTCGCCAGACACTGGACCTCAAGAGACCCAGTACTTC. The encoded protein is CASSAVTSPDTGPQETQYF.

This clone was seen many times. The chain has TRBV7-8 and TRBJ1-5; D gene ambiguous. Per the germline V gene, CDR1 is SGHVS and CDR2 is FQNEAQ. The V gene lost 4 bases and the J gene lost 4 bases, with 14 bases spanning the gap. This CDR3 contains 15 residues. The CDR3 protein is CASSYSSGSNQPQHF. In DNA form, the CDR3 reads TGTGCCAGCAGCTATAGCTCGGGGTCTAATCAGCCCCAGCATTTT.

The V and J genes are TRBV6-1 and TRBJ1-2; no definite D call. Germline CDR1 and CDR2: MNHNS and SASEGT. The CDR3 is made up of 12 amino acids. Between the trimmed V and J ends, which lost 8 bases and 3 bases, there was a span of 10 bases. The CDR3 DNA reads TGTGCCAGCGGCCACGCTGACTATGGCTACACCTTC. As protein: CASGHADYGYTF.

This clone has a handful of counts. The V gene is TRBV29-1, the J gene TRBJ2-3, with D uncertain. V lost 7 bases to trimming and J lost 0 bases, with 14 bases between them. Germline V gene sequence: CDR1 SQVTM, CDR2 ANQGSEA. This CDR3 region has 14 residues. The CDR3 loop reads CSGLGETSTDTQYF. The CDR3 DNA reads as TGCAGCGGGCTAGGTGAAACAAGCACAGATACGCAGTATTTT.

This clone has a single count. V is TRBV5-4 and J is TRBJ1-2; possible D gene TRBD1, 6 bases. Per the germline V gene, CDR1 is SGHNT and CDR2 is YYREEE (reference sequence). Trimming left V 4 bases short and J 8 bases short, with 21 bases between. There are 15 residues in the CDR3. In DNA form, the CDR3 reads TGTGCCAGCAGCCAAGATGCGACAGGAGCGGAAGGCTACACCTTC. Its protein product is CASSQDATGAEGYTF.

This clone came up a few times. The chain couples TRBV19 to TRBJ2-3; maybe TRBD2 (6 bases). CDR1 and CDR2 from the germline V gene are LNHDA and SQIVND (reference sequence). CDR3 length: 13 residues. The V and J ends lost 6 bases and 5 bases respectively, with 12 bases between them. The CDR3 protein is CASSGSRGDTQYF. The CDR3 region has the DNA TGTGCCAGTAGCGGGAGTAGGGGAGATACGCAGTATTTT.

The J gene is TRBJ2-1, the V gene TRBV27; 7 bases line up with TRBD1. The V and J ends lost 5 bases and 10 bases, in that order; junction bases with no gene match: 11. The germline gives CDR1 MNHEY, CDR2 SMNVEV (reference sequence). This CDR3 region has 14 residues. The CDR3 sequence is CASSPQTGPGEQFF. In DNA form, the CDR3 reads TGTGCCAGCAGTCCCCAGACAGGGCCAGGGGAGCAGTTCTTC.

The chain uses TRBV7-2 and TRBJ2-5; 7 bases are shared with TRBD2. V shed 4 bases, J shed 3 bases, and the junction held 5 bases outside the gene matches. CDR1 SGHTA and CDR2 FQGNSA come from the germline V gene. CDR3 length: 14 residues. CDR3 amino acids: CASSSAGWEETQYF. CDR3 in DNA: TGTGCCAGCAGCTCAGCGGGATGGGAAGAGACCCAGTACTTC.

The gene calls are TRBV6-6 and TRBJ1-1, with D unclear. The V end lost 3 bases, the J end lost 4 bases, and 12 bases lay between the germline ends. The CDR3 has 14 amino acids. CDR1 is MNHNY and CDR2 is SVGAGI in the germline V gene (reference sequence). The CDR3 sequence: CASSYGPGATEAFF. The CDR3 DNA reads TGTGCCAGCAGTTATGGTCCCGGAGCCACTGAAGCTTTCTTT.

This chain joins TRBV30 and TRBJ2-5; tentative D call: TRBD2 (7 bases). The length of the CDR3 is 13 residues. V was cut by 5 bases and J by 5 bases, with 15 bases left in between. Germline-derived CDR1 and CDR2 are GTSNPN and SVGIG (reference sequence). CDR3 sequence: CAWGRGAPETQYF. CDR3 nucleotides: TGTGCCTGGGGGAGGGGGGCCCCGGAGACCCAGTACTTC. Combining the CDR3 with reference TRBV30 and TRBJ2-5 gives the whole variable domain SQTIHQWPATLVQPVGSPLSLECTVEGTSNPNLYWYRQAAGRGLQLLFYSVGIGQISSEVPQNLSASRPQDRQFILSSKKLLLSDSGFYLCAWGRGAPETQYFGPGTRLLVL.

This chain connects TRBV27 to TRBJ1-1; D remains unclear. Trimming shortened V by 1 base and J by 7 bases, and 13 bases separated the two germline ends. Germline V gene sequence: CDR1 MNHEY, CDR2 SMNVEV (reference sequence). The CDR3 loop spans 14 amino acids. The CDR3 sequence is CASSLYVGKGEAFF. DNA of the CDR3: TGTGCCAGCAGTTTATATGTGGGGAAGGGTGAAGCTTTCTTT.

The V call is TRBV19, the J call TRBJ2-5; 8 positions agree with TRBD2. Unmatched junction bases numbered 8, after V lost 5 bases and J lost 6 bases. The CDR3 consists of 14 residues. Germline values: CDR1 LNHDA, CDR2 SQIVND (reference sequence). This CDR3 reads CASSPPGGGKTQYF. CDR3 bases: TGTGCCAGTAGTCCCCCGGGGGGGGGAAAGACCCAGTACTTC.

The chain joins TRBV27 to TRBJ2-3; D ambiguous. CDR3 length equals 13 residues. Germline CDR1 is MNHEY and CDR2 is SMNVEV (reference sequence). V was clipped by 5 bases and J by 2 bases, with 8 bases between them. The CDR3 sequence: CASSDRATDTQYF. CDR3 sequence (DNA): TGTGCCAGCAGTGACCGGGCCACAGATACGCAGTATTTT.

The chain joins TRBV27 to TRBJ1-4; possibly TRBD1 for D (5 bases). Germline-derived CDR1 and CDR2 are MNHEY and SMNVEV (reference sequence). This CDR3 spans 14 amino acids. Trimming pared 6 bases from V and 7 bases from J, leaving 15 bases between. CDR3 region: CASSPGGLGEKLFF. As DNA, the CDR3 is TGTGCCAGCAGCCCCGGGGGGTTGGGTGAAAAACTGTTTTTT.

DNA of the CDR3: TGCAGCGCTAAGGAGGTCAAGGAGCAGTACTTC. This sequence encodes CSAKEVKEQYF. V is TRBV29-1 and J is TRBJ2-7, with a possible D match to TRBD2 (5 bases). Germline lookup yields CDR1 SQVTM and CDR2 ANQGSEA. The V end lost 7 bases, the J end lost 7 bases, and 14 bases lay between the germline ends. CDR3 length: 11 residues.

This clone was seen only once. The chain employs TRBV9 and TRBJ1-2; D might be TRBD1 (6 bases). CDR3 length equals 20 residues. The germline V and J ends were trimmed by 4 bases and 6 bases, with 34 bases remaining between them. Germline CDR1 is SGDLS and CDR2 is YYNGEE. CDR3 residues: CASSPGGKSLIGGVRNGYTF. For the CDR3, the DNA is TGTGCCAGCAGCCCGGGGGGCAAAAGTTTGATAGGGGGTGTCCGGAATGGCTACACCTTC.

The chain recombines TRBV5-6 with TRBJ2-3, with a possible D match to TRBD2 (5 bases). Trimming took 4 bases from V and 4 from J, leaving 16 bases between them. The CDR3 is made up of 15 amino acids. Germline lookup yields CDR1 SGHDT and CDR2 YYEEEE. CDR3 protein: CASSPLGEGADTQYF. The CDR3 DNA reads as TGTGCCAGCAGCCCACTGGGAGAGGGCGCAGATACGCAGTATTTT. Variable domain in full (rest from reference TRBV5-6 and TRBJ2-3): DAGVTQSPTHLIKTRGQQVTLRCSPKSGHDTVSWYQQALGQGPQFIFQYYEEEERQRGNFPDRFSGHQFPNYSSELNVNALLLGDSALYLCASSPLGEGADTQYFGPGTRLTVL.

The chain links TRBV7-2 to TRBJ1-5; D is ambiguous. Per the germline V gene, CDR1 is SGHTA and CDR2 is FQGNSA. This CDR3 has 12 amino acids. Trimming left V 2 bases short and J 7 bases short, with 6 bases between. The CDR3 protein is CASSLMYQPQHF. CDR3 coding DNA: TGTGCCAGCAGCTTAATGTACCAGCCCCAGCATTTT.

This chain joins TRBV6-5 and TRBJ2-3; 7 nucleotides align to TRBD1. CDR1 MNHEY and CDR2 SVGAGI come from the germline V gene. The trim removed 2 bases at V and 1 base at J, leaving 6 bases unmatched. This CDR3 contains 16 residues. The CDR3, as DNA: TGTGCCAGCAGTTACGAGGGGGCGCGGGGCACAGATACGCAGTATTTT. This gives the protein CASSYEGARGTDTQYF.

The chain combines TRBV7-8 with TRBJ1-4, with 11 positions matching TRBD1. Germline loops: CDR1 SGHVS, CDR2 FQNEAQ. Losses at the gene ends were 5 bases for V and 0 bases for J; bases not matched to a gene: 8. The CDR3 contains 18 residues. The CDR3 coding sequence is TGTGCCAGCAGCGAGGGGACAGGGGGGGTTGCAACTAATGAAAAACTGTTTTTT. It translates to CASSEGTGGVATNEKLFF.

The V call is TRBV10-3, the J call TRBJ1-1, with D unclear. The CDR3 spans 13 residues. Per the germline V gene, CDR1 is ENHRY and CDR2 is SYGVKD. V lost 0 bases and J 4 bases, leaving 6 bases between the germline ends. As DNA, the CDR3 is TGTGCCATCAGTGAGTCGGGTTCCACTGAAGCTTTCTTT. It translates to CAISESGSTEAFF.

The V and J genes are TRBV30 and TRBJ1-1; D unclear. The CDR3 is 11 amino acids. Per germline, CDR1 GTSNPN and CDR2 SVGIG (reference sequence). V lost 4 bases, J lost 7 bases, and 10 bases lay in between. The CDR3 DNA reads TGTGCCTGGACCGCCTGGGGTGAAGCTTTCTTT. Its translation is CAWTAWGEAFF. The whole variable domain, remainder taken from reference TRBV30 and TRBJ1-1, is SQTIHQWPATLVQPVGSPLSLECTVEGTSNPNLYWYRQAAGRGLQLLFYSVGIGQISSEVPQNLSASRPQDRQFILSSKKLLLSDSGFYLCAWTAWGEAFFGQGTRLTVV.

This clone was picked up one time. The genes are TRBV5-6 and TRBJ2-3, with D maybe TRBD1 (6 bases). The CDR3 has 13 amino acids. V dropped 5 bases and J dropped 5 bases, with 12 bases sitting between them. Per the germline V gene, CDR1 is SGHDT and CDR2 is YYEEEE. The CDR3 DNA sequence: TGTGCCAGCAGTACGACAGGAGGAGATACGCAGTATTTT. This translates into CASSTTGGDTQYF.

The chain uses TRBV7-9 and TRBJ2-5; D is perhaps TRBD2 (8 bases). The V end lost 1 base, the J end lost 0 bases, and 12 bases lay between the germline ends. Germline-derived CDR1 and CDR2 are SEHNR and FQNEAQ (reference sequence). There are 16 residues in the CDR3. The CDR3 reads CASSLVAGQHQETQYF. The CDR3, as DNA: TGTGCCAGCAGCTTAGTAGCGGGACAGCACCAAGAGACCCAGTACTTC.

The table lists this clone with a few counts. CDR3: CASSGRTGGHEQYF. CDR3 coding DNA: TGTGCCAGCAGCGGTCGGACAGGGGGCCACGAGCAGTACTTC. This chain connects TRBV11-3 to TRBJ2-7; 11 positions agree with TRBD1. The germline gives CDR1 SGHNT, CDR2 YENEEA. After removal of 5 bases from V and 5 bases from J, the junction contained 5 bases not matched to a gene. The CDR3 has 14 residues.